This TCR beta chain derives from a study of shared clonotypes between healthy human individuals. Across the study: CD4 naive cells filled three plates per donor, CD4 memory three, CD8 naive two and CD8 memory one. Study-wide results and caveats: Estimated richness was generally greater in naive than memory subsets. A handful of donors shared around 5.2% of their naive CD4 clonotypes.

Execution of the assay was at deep level. Assay used: immunoSEQ multiplex PCR; TCRdb lists only in-frame clones, some missing. Found here are around 990,000 clones, roughly 77% of them singletons; the top ten hold approximately 0.9%. A word on this clone: No antigen is known for it.

Germline V lookup: CDR1 MDHEN, CDR2 SYDVKM. Trimming cost V 3 bases and J 0 bases; bases outside gene matches: 4. This CDR3 is 16 amino acids long. Material: memory CD4+ T cells from PBMCs. Subset in this sample: CD45RA-negative fraction. The rearrangement joins TRBV28 to TRBJ2-2, with 7 bases fitting TRBD2. The source of this sequence is a man aged 18 to 29 in good health. Some clones in this sample may be carry-over from other donors' samples. CDR3 sequence (DNA): TGTGCCAGCAGTTTCTGGAGCGGGGCGAACACCGGGGAGCTGTTTTTT. As protein: CASSFWSGANTGELFF.